Presented here are 7 T cell receptor beta chains from one specimen sequenced in a study of T cell changes during pregnancy in multiple sclerosis. Method: immunoSEQ multiplex PCR; TCRdb's copy keeps in-frame clones and lacks some. This sample carries 85,000 to 100,000 clones, approximately 93% of them seen once, and the ten largest clones take roughly 0.99%. Sample: peripheral blood, taken after pregnancy. The origin of the receptors is a female donor with multiple sclerosis, enrolled in a pregnancy study.

The V gene is TRBV7-9, the J gene TRBJ2-1; no definite D call. Germline assignment: CDR1 SEHNR and CDR2 FQNEAQ (reference sequence). V lost 1 base and J lost 6, with 10 bases in between. The CDR3 has 14 amino acids. CDR3: CASSLEALSNEQFF. CDR3 DNA: TGTGCCAGCAGCTTAGAAGCGCTCTCCAATGAGCAGTTCTTC.

This sequence joins TRBV11-2 and TRBJ2-7, with TRBD2 identical over 10 bases. V was clipped by 6 bases and J by 2 bases; unmatched bases: 4. The CDR3 has 14 residues. Germline CDR1 and CDR2: SGHAT and FQNNGV. CDR3 sequence (DNA): TGTGCCAGCAGAACCGGGACTAGCGCCTACGAGCAGTACTTC. Translated, it gives CASRTGTSAYEQYF.

J is TRBJ2-3 and V is TRBV9; 7 bases are shared with TRBD1. Germline lookup yields CDR1 SGDLS and CDR2 YYNGEE. The CDR3 length is 15 residues. With V trimmed by 2 bases and J by 1 base, 4 bases remained unmatched. The CDR3 reads CASSVRGGGTDTQYF. The CDR3 DNA is TGTGCCAGCAGCGTTCGAGGGGGCGGCACAGATACGCAGTATTTT. The full variable domain, rest sourced from reference TRBV9 and TRBJ2-3, is DSGVTQTPKHLITATGQRVTLRCSPRSGDLSVYWYQQSLDQGLQFLIQYYNGEERAKGNILERFSAQQFPDLHSELNLSSLELGDSALYFCASSVRGGGTDTQYFGPGTRLTVL.

This chain links TRBV6-1 with TRBJ2-2; 11 nucleotides align to TRBD2. CDR3 length equals 14 residues. Germline-derived CDR1 and CDR2 are MNHNS and SASEGT. The ends lost 7 bases at V and 5 bases at J; junction bases unmatched: 3. In nucleotides, the CDR3 is TGTGCCAGCAATAGCGGGAGGGGAACCGGGGAGCTGTTTTTT. This codes for CASNSGRGTGELFF.

The V and J genes are TRBV11-2 and TRBJ2-1; D is possibly TRBD1 (6 bases). Trimming took off 3 bases at V and 7 bases at J, with 19 bases between the two ends. This CDR3 spans 16 amino acids. Germline V gives CDR1 SGHAT, CDR2 FQNNGV. The CDR3 spells CASSFTGSPFSNEQFF. DNA of the CDR3: TGTGCCAGCAGCTTCACAGGGTCCCCATTTTCTAATGAGCAGTTCTTC.

This clone has more than one count but fewer than ten. V usage is TRBV7-8 and J usage is TRBJ1-5; D is possibly TRBD1 (5 bases). The germline CDR1 and CDR2 sequences are SGHVS and FQNEAQ. Between the trimmed V and J ends, which lost 2 bases and 5 bases, there was a span of 25 bases. The CDR3 length is 19 residues. Here the CDR3 DNA reads TGTGCCAGCAGCTTATTCTTCGCCCAGGGCAGGCTTAGTCATCAGCCCCAGCATTTT. It specifies CASSLFFAQGRLSHQPQHF.

This chain connects TRBV7-2 to TRBJ1-2; D is perhaps TRBD1 (5 bases). Between the trimmed V and J ends, which lost 3 bases and 6 bases, there was a span of 11 bases. There are 13 residues in the CDR3. Germline CDR1 reads SGHTA; CDR2 reads FQGNSA. The CDR3 is CASSFPQGHGYTF. DNA of the CDR3: TGTGCCAGCAGCTTCCCGCAGGGCCATGGCTACACCTTC.